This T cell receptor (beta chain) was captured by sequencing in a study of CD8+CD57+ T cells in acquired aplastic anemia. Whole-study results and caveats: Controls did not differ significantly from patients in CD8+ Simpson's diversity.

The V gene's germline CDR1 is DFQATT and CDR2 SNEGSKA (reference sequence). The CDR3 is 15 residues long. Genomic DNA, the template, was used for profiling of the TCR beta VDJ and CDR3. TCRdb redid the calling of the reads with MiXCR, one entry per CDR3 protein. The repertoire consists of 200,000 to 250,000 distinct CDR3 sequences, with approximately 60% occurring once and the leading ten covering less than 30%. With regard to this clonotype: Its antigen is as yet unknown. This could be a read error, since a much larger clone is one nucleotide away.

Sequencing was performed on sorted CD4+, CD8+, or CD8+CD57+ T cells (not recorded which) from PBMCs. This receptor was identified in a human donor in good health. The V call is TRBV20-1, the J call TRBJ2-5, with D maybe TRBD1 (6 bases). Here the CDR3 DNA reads TGCAGTGCTAGAGACCCCGAGGACAGAAAAGAGGCCCAGTACTTC. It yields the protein CSARDPEDRKEAQYF.